This T cell receptor (beta chain) was found in a study of response to subunit inactivated influenza vaccine. MiXCR, run by TCRdb on the RT-PCR reads, gives a single entry per CDR3 protein. The sample contains around 200,000 distinct CDR3 sequences, about an eighth of which appear only once. Trimming cost V 5 bases and J 2 bases; bases outside gene matches: 6. CDR1 and CDR2 (germline): DFQATT, SNEGSKA (reference sequence). The CDR3 extends over 13 amino acids. Another study also made use of these data, one on T cells expressing NK-cell markers. From that study: What made the TCR beta cDNA was 5'RACE template switching with UMIs. HCMV serostatus: most of the eight sequenced donors positive, one negative. As a fraction of CD8+ T cells, dominant NKG2C+ clonotypes reached roughly 1.0-7.5% in over 5 donors.

The origin of this receptor is a man aged 45 to 65 who received an inactivated influenza vaccine. This chain joins TRBV20-1 and TRBJ2-7, with TRBD1 matching 7 bases. The specimen was CD8+ T cells sorted from PBMCs, collected approximately 12 days after vaccination. In nucleotides, the CDR3 is TGCAGTGCTGGCAAAGGGACAGCCTACGAGCAGTACTTC. Amino acids: CSAGKGTAYEQYF.